A single sample is the source of the 27 T cell receptor beta chains below, sequenced in a study of blood T cell repertoires in COVID-19. Profiling relied on immunoSEQ multiplex PCR, and the TCRdb table lists in-frame clones only, not all of them. In the table there are some 120,000 clones, about 80% of which are singletons. Source material: peripheral blood. Receptors originate from a human donor in a cohort sampled during active COVID-19.

This clone is a singleton in its sample. This chain connects TRBV18 to TRBJ2-6; 7 bases are a match to TRBD1. Germline V gene lookup returns CDR1 KGHSH and CDR2 LQKENI. V shed 6 bases and J 0 bases; nucleotides not matched to a gene: 8. The CDR3 sequence is 17 residues long. The CDR3 DNA is TGTGCCAGCTCGGGGGACAGACTCAGCTCTGGGGCCAACGTCCTGACTTTC. It codes for CASSGDRLSSGANVLTF.

V gene TRBV5-1 combines with J gene TRBJ1-1; a possible D gene is TRBD1 (6 bases). This CDR3 is built from 16 residues. Germline V gene data show CDR1 as SGHRS and CDR2 as YFSETQ. V was clipped by 3 bases and J by 2 bases, with 17 bases between them. The CDR3 reads CASSSSSAGANTEAFF. Here the CDR3 DNA reads TGCGCCAGCAGCTCCTCCTCAGCAGGGGCTAACACTGAAGCTTTCTTT.

This chain connects TRBV7-2 to TRBJ1-5; D gene unclear. Trimming removed 3 bases at V and 11 bases at J, with 20 bases between. This CDR3 spans 15 amino acids. Per germline, CDR1 SGHTA and CDR2 FQGNSA. The CDR3 loop reads CASSLNTGDTSAQHF. CDR3 coding DNA: TGTGCCAGCAGCTTGAATACCGGGGATACATCAGCCCAGCATTTT.

The chain is built from TRBV7-8 and TRBJ2-3, with 9 positions matching TRBD2. The V gene's germline CDR1 is SGHVS and CDR2 FQNEAQ. The trim removed 5 bases at V and 1 base at J, leaving 16 bases unmatched. There are 19 residues in the CDR3. For the CDR3, the DNA is TGTGCCAGCAGCCCGCGGGAGGGGGCGGGAGTAGGGGGCACAGATACGCAGTATTTT. This encodes CASSPREGAGVGGTDTQYF.

In its sample, this clone was seen a few times. The chain couples TRBV15 to TRBJ2-7, with TRBD1 matching 7 bases. Trimming cost V 1 base and J 9 bases; bases outside gene matches: 9. The CDR3 spans 14 residues. Germline V gives CDR1 LNHNV, CDR2 YYDKDF (reference sequence). The CDR3 spells CATSRGVGNRGQYF. CDR3 DNA sequence: TGTGCCACCAGCAGAGGGGTGGGGAACAGGGGGCAGTACTTC.

This clone has a handful of counts. V usage is TRBV7-8 and J usage is TRBJ1-5, with D uncertain. CDR1 is SGHVS, CDR2 FQNEAQ, per germline. The CDR3 consists of 18 residues. Trimming pared 2 bases from V and 2 bases from J, leaving 19 bases between. The CDR3 bases are TGTGCCAGCAGCTTAACCTCCCCAACCCTTGGCCGCAATCAGCCCCAGCATTTT. Translation gives CASSLTSPTLGRNQPQHF.

The gene calls are TRBV6-6 and TRBJ1-3; perhaps TRBD1 as D (5 bases). From germline, CDR1 is MNHNY and CDR2 SVGAGI (reference sequence). V was cut by 2 bases and J by 4 bases, with 15 bases left in between. CDR3 size: 16 residues. CDR3 coding DNA: TGTGCCAGCAGTTACGATCCGGGGGAGAACGGAAACACCATATATTTT. Protein: CASSYDPGENGNTIYF.

V is TRBV27 and J is TRBJ1-5, with D perhaps TRBD1 (5 bases). The length of the CDR3 is 15 residues. Between the trimmed V and J ends, which lost 0 bases and 7 bases, there was a span of 13 bases. Germline assignment: CDR1 MNHEY and CDR2 SMNVEV (reference sequence). The CDR3 loop reads CASSLSIRAGQPQHF. CDR3 DNA: TGTGCCAGCAGTTTATCGATCAGGGCAGGACAGCCCCAGCATTTT.

The V call is TRBV7-2, the J call TRBJ1-2, with D possibly matching TRBD1 (6 bases). In germline, CDR1 is SGHTA, CDR2 FQGNSA. There are 14 residues in the CDR3. Deletions cut 1 base from V and 4 bases from J, with 10 bases between. CDR3 nucleotides: TGTGCCAGCAGCTTAGGAGGGGGTCCCTATGGCTACACCTTC. Encoded protein: CASSLGGGPYGYTF.

The genes are TRBV7-3 and TRBJ2-7; D call uncertain. Germline CDR1 reads SGHTA; CDR2 reads FQGTGA. This CDR3 has 13 residues. Trimming left V 1 base short and J 3 bases short, with 7 bases between. The CDR3 sequence is CASSLNRGYEQYF. The CDR3 nucleotides read TGTGCCAGCAGCTTAAACCGCGGCTACGAGCAGTACTTC.

This chain connects TRBV5-1 to TRBJ1-1, with 8 bases that match TRBD1. This CDR3 comprises 14 residues. The V and J ends lost 3 bases and 11 bases, in that order; junction bases with no gene match: 12. CDR1 and CDR2 from the germline V gene are SGHRS and YFSETQ. The CDR3 reads CASSSTGGEEGAFF. Here the CDR3 DNA reads TGCGCCAGCAGCTCAACAGGGGGAGAGGAAGGGGCTTTCTTT.

The chain employs TRBV30 and TRBJ2-1, with TRBD2 identical over 7 bases. Per germline, CDR1 GTSNPN and CDR2 SVGIG (reference sequence). V shed 4 bases and J 7 bases; nucleotides not matched to a gene: 10. The CDR3 has 14 residues. CDR3 coding DNA: TGTGCCTGGATTCGGGGGAGGGCCTGGAATGAGCAGTTCTTC. Encoded protein: CAWIRGRAWNEQFF.

This clone appeared a few times. V gene TRBV5-5 combines with J gene TRBJ1-4, with a tentative D call TRBD1 (5 bases). Germline loops: CDR1 SGHKS, CDR2 YYEKEE (reference sequence). Trimming cost V 7 bases and J 10 bases, with 20 bases left between them. This CDR3 contains 14 residues. CDR3 nucleotides: TGTGCCAGCTTCCAGCTGGGAGGGGAGCGAAAACTGTTTTTT. It codes for CASFQLGGERKLFF.

V usage is TRBV28 and J usage is TRBJ1-1, with TRBD1 matching 8 bases. The germline gives CDR1 MDHEN, CDR2 SYDVKM. CDR3 length: 13 amino acids. V lost 7 bases, J lost 5 bases, and 6 bases stayed unmatched. In DNA, the CDR3 is TGTGCCAGCACTAGCAGGGGGCCAACTGAAGCTTTCTTT. It codes for CASTSRGPTEAFF.

This chain connects TRBV6-4 to TRBJ1-1; TRBD1 might be the D (5 bases). Per the germline V gene, CDR1 is MRHNA and CDR2 is SNTAGT. With 2 bases removed from V and 10 bases from J, the gap between germline ends came to 8 bases. This CDR3 contains 11 residues. CDR3 nucleotide sequence: TGTGCCAGCAGTGACGGGGGGGGAGCTTTCTTT. Its translation: CASSDGGGAFF.

V gene TRBV4-3 combines with J gene TRBJ1-3; 7 bases are shared with TRBD1. The CDR3 sequence is 15 residues long. V was clipped by 4 bases and J by 3 bases; unmatched bases: 6. Per the germline V gene, CDR1 is LGHNA and CDR2 is YSLEER. In DNA, the CDR3 is TGCGCCAGCAGCCGCGGGACAGAAAGTGGAAACACCATATATTTT. Translated, it gives CASSRGTESGNTIYF.

J is TRBJ2-5 and V is TRBV6-5; 8 bases map to TRBD1. Per the germline V gene, CDR1 is MNHEY and CDR2 is SVGAGI. V was pared by 7 bases and J by 4 bases, with 5 bases of the junction left unmatched. The CDR3 is 13 amino acids. CDR3 amino acids: CASTGQGSETQYF. The CDR3 region has the DNA TGTGCCAGCACCGGACAGGGCTCAGAGACCCAGTACTTC.

V is TRBV7-2 and J is TRBJ2-1; TRBD2 aligns across 12 bases. The CDR3 totals 16 residues. J lost 6 bases, V lost 5 bases, and 8 bases had no gene match. Germline V lookup: CDR1 SGHTA, CDR2 FQGNSA. CDR3 nucleotides: TGTGCCAGCAGCACGACCCCGGGACTAGCGGGCAATGAGCAGTTCTTC. Its protein is CASSTTPGLAGNEQFF. The full variable domain, in which reference TRBV7-2 and TRBJ2-1 provide the parts outside the CDR3, is GAGVSQSPSNKVTEKGKDVELRCDPISGHTALYWYRQSLGQGLEFLIYFQGNSAPDKSGLPSDRFSAERTGGSVSTLTIQRTQQEDSAVYLCASSTTPGLAGNEQFFGPGTRLTVL.

The genes are TRBV7-8 and TRBJ1-5; a possible D gene is TRBD1 (6 bases). Germline V gives CDR1 SGHVS, CDR2 FQNEAQ. V was trimmed by 4 bases and J by 0 bases, leaving 16 bases between them. The CDR3 contains 17 residues. This CDR3 reads CASSYGTPDYSNQPQHF. Written as DNA, the CDR3 is TGTGCCAGCAGCTATGGGACACCCGACTATAGCAATCAGCCCCAGCATTTT.

J is TRBJ2-7 and V is TRBV5-1, with 9 bases matching TRBD1. With V trimmed by 4 bases and J by 4 bases, 9 bases remained unmatched. This CDR3 region has 15 residues. CDR1 is SGHRS and CDR2 is YFSETQ in the germline V gene. CDR3 in amino acids: CASSESSGQGYEQYF. CDR3 DNA: TGCGCCAGCAGCGAATCTTCGGGACAGGGTTACGAGCAGTACTTC. Full variable domain (missing parts from reference TRBV5-1 and TRBJ2-7): KAGVTQTPRYLIKTRGQQVTLSCSPISGHRSVSWYQQTPGQGLQFLFEYFSETQRNKGNFPGRFSGRQFSNSRSEMNVSTLELGDSALYLCASSESSGQGYEQYFGPGTRLTVT.

J is TRBJ2-1 and V is TRBV6-2 or TRBV6-3, with unresolved D. Trimming cost V 4 bases and J 3 bases, with 4 bases left between them. This CDR3 region has 12 residues. The germline V gene encodes CDR1 MNHEY and CDR2 SVGEGT. The CDR3 DNA is TGTGCCAGCAGTTTAAACTACAATGAGCAGTTCTTC. Translating it yields CASSLNYNEQFF.

J is TRBJ1-4 and V is TRBV19; 9 bases match TRBD1. J was trimmed by 8 bases and V by 5 bases; bases with no gene match: 9. Germline assignment: CDR1 LNHDA and CDR2 SQIVND (reference sequence). The CDR3 covers 15 residues. The CDR3, as DNA: TGTGCCAGTAGTGTCGCCGGGACAGGGAACGAAAAACTGTTTTTT. This gives the protein CASSVAGTGNEKLFF.

This chain connects TRBV5-4 to TRBJ1-1; a possible D gene is TRBD1 (6 bases). The germline CDR1 and CDR2 sequences are SGHNT and YYREEE (reference sequence). The CDR3 consists of 15 residues. V was clipped by 4 bases and J by 8 bases, with 21 bases between them. CDR3 bases: TGTGCCAGCAGCCCGGACAGCCCGACTGTAAGGGAAGCTTTCTTT. It yields the protein CASSPDSPTVREAFF.

V is TRBV7-2 and J is TRBJ2-7; D may be TRBD2 (6 bases). Trimming removed 5 bases from V and 7 bases from J, with 21 bases in between. The CDR3 consists of 15 residues. Germline-derived CDR1 and CDR2 are SGHTA and FQGNSA. The CDR3 DNA sequence: TGTGCCAGCAGCGCCTTGACTAGTTATGGGGGAGAGCAGTACTTC. It codes for CASSALTSYGGEQYF.

This sequence joins TRBV6-1 and TRBJ2-7; no reliable D call. The CDR3 totals 12 residues. Trimming cost V 2 bases and J 3 bases, with 5 bases left between them. The V gene's germline CDR1 is MNHNS and CDR2 SASEGT. As DNA, the CDR3 is TGTGCCAGCAGTGAAATCTTCTACGAGCAGTACTTC. This gives the protein CASSEIFYEQYF.

V gene TRBV5-1 combines with J gene TRBJ2-7, with TRBD1 matching 8 bases. The germline V gene has CDR1 SGHRS and CDR2 YFSETQ. The CDR3 has 15 amino acids. The ends lost 0 bases at V and 2 bases at J; junction bases unmatched: 4. CDR3 sequence (DNA): TGCGCCAGCAGCTTGGGACAGGGGCGTACCTACGAGCAGTACTTC. Residues: CASSLGQGRTYEQYF. The full variable domain, with the rest looked up from reference TRBV5-1 and TRBJ2-7, is KAGVTQTPRYLIKTRGQQVTLSCSPISGHRSVSWYQQTPGQGLQFLFEYFSETQRNKGNFPGRFSGRQFSNSRSEMNVSTLELGDSALYLCASSLGQGRTYEQYFGPGTRLTVT.

The rearrangement uses TRBV7-2 and TRBJ2-1; TRBD2 might be the D (6 bases). Germline CDR1 and CDR2: SGHTA and FQGNSA. The V gene lost 5 bases and the J gene lost 8 bases, with 19 bases spanning the gap. CDR3 length: 15 amino acids. CDR3: CASSRPGLEIHEQFF. CDR3 coding DNA: TGTGCCAGCAGCCGGCCGGGACTGGAGATACATGAGCAGTTCTTC.